Below, 17 T cell receptor beta chains from the same sample are listed, as sequenced in a study of a mutant IDH1 vaccine in newly diagnosed glioma (dated by TCRdb to the early 2020s). The time point tag for this specimen amounts to: week 5, during vaccination. Each vaccine dose was 300 ug of a 20-mer mutant IDH1 peptide in Montanide, given subcutaneously with topical imiquimod. The protocol used for the library was the immunoSEQ multiplex PCR assay. As stored in TCRdb, this immuneACCESS dataset retains in-frame rearrangements with V and J assigned. A fraction of the clones does not appear; measured against another copy, unresolved V genes explain less than half of the discrepancy, and the remainder lacks a known reason. The sample yields roughly 40,000 clones; 90% to 95% were counted once. The ten largest clones capture 2% to 3% of the sample. These receptors are not linked to any known antigen. The input for sequencing was PBMCs, taken from a glioma patient whose treatment included an IDH1 peptide vaccine. The receptors here all came from a man in his forties or fifties with glioma.

This clone turned up a few times. This rearrangement joins TRBV9 to TRBJ1-1; no definite D call. The V gene's germline CDR1 is SGDLS and CDR2 YYNGEE. The CDR3 has 13 amino acids. Trimming shortened V by 3 bases and J by 2 bases, and 8 bases separated the two germline ends. The CDR3 DNA sequence: TGTGCCAGCAGCGCCGACCCTAACACTGAAGCTTTCTTT. It yields the protein CASSADPNTEAFF.

V gene TRBV7-3 combines with J gene TRBJ2-1; no reliable D call. The germline gives CDR1 SGHTA, CDR2 FQGTGA. The CDR3 spans 15 residues. Trimming cost V 5 bases and J 6 bases, with 17 bases left between them. CDR3 sequence (DNA): TGTGCCAGCAGCCCGCGTCCCACTCGGGTCAATGAGCAGTTCTTC. Translation gives CASSPRPTRVNEQFF. The whole variable domain, filled in from reference TRBV7-3 and TRBJ2-1, reads GAGVSQTPSNKVTEKGKYVELRCDPISGHTALYWYRQSLGQGPEFLIYFQGTGAADDSGLPNDRFFAVRPEGSVSTLKIQRTERGDSAVYLCASSPRPTRVNEQFFGPGTRLTVL.

The V and J genes are TRBV28 and TRBJ2-3; 11 bases align to TRBD2. Germline V gene lookup returns CDR1 MDHEN and CDR2 SYDVKM. V lost 5 bases and J lost 1; bases outside the gene matches: 5. The CDR3 runs 16 residues. The CDR3 DNA follows: TGTGCCAGCAGTCTCACTAGCGGGAGAGGCACAGATACGCAGTATTTT. Its translation: CASSLTSGRGTDTQYF. Supplemented by reference TRBV28 and TRBJ2-3, the full variable domain reads DVKVTQSSRYLVKRTGEKVFLECVQDMDHENMFWYRQDPGLGLRLIYFSYDVKMKEKGDIPEGYSVSREKKERFSLILESASTNQTSMYLCASSLTSGRGTDTQYFGPGTRLTVL.

The chain is built from TRBV5-6 and TRBJ2-1; 9 nucleotides align to TRBD1. The germline CDR1 and CDR2 sequences are SGHDT and YYEEEE. The CDR3 is 14 residues long. The J segment lost 10 bases and the V segment lost 4 bases, leaving 9 bases of the junction unmatched. CDR3 nucleotide sequence: TGTGCCAGCAGCCACCGGGACAGGGCCGGGGAGCAGTTCTTC. Encoded protein: CASSHRDRAGEQFF.

CDR3 in amino acids: CASSQSTSGGPQSPSGANVLTF. The CDR3 DNA reads TGCGCCAGCAGCCAATCGACTAGCGGGGGACCTCAATCCCCATCTGGGGCCAACGTCCTGACTTTC. The chain uses TRBV4-3 and TRBJ2-6; TRBD2 matches at 12 bases. CDR1 LGHNA and CDR2 YSLEER come from the germline V gene. J was trimmed by 1 base and V by 2 bases; bases with no gene match: 15. CDR3 length equals 22 residues.

The chain employs TRBV4-1 and TRBJ1-4, with D hard to call. This CDR3 spans 16 amino acids. The germline V gene has CDR1 MGHRA and CDR2 YSYEKL. V lost 4 bases and J lost 5, with 17 bases in between. Written as DNA, the CDR3 is TGCGCCAGCAGCCGTCCGCTGGCCAGAGGGAATGAAAAACTGTTTTTT. It specifies CASSRPLARGNEKLFF.

This clone was detected only once. The V call is TRBV4-1, the J call TRBJ1-2, with D perhaps TRBD1 (6 bases). Germline V CDR1 and CDR2: MGHRA, YSYEKL. The CDR3 extends over 13 amino acids. V gave up 1 base and J gave up 8 bases, with 11 bases separating them. CDR3 region: CASSQGQDGGYTF. Written as DNA, the CDR3 is TGCGCCAGCAGCCAAGGACAGGACGGGGGCTACACCTTC.

The chain joins TRBV6-5 to TRBJ1-1; D unclear. The CDR3 runs to 13 residues. Trimming left V 6 bases short and J 6 bases short, with 14 bases between. Germline loops: CDR1 MNHEY, CDR2 SVGAGI. The CDR3 loop is CASSRYSGSEAFF. CDR3 nucleotides: TGTGCCAGCAGCAGGTATTCGGGGTCTGAAGCTTTCTTT.

This clone has only one observation. The V and J genes are TRBV18 and TRBJ2-5, with D possibly being TRBD2 (6 bases). V was cut by 6 bases and J by 2 bases, with 16 bases left in between. This CDR3 has 15 amino acids. The V gene's germline CDR1 is KGHSH and CDR2 LQKENI. CDR3 DNA: TGTGCCAGCTCGCCCCAGGCGGGGCAACAAGAGACCCAGTACTTC. Protein product: CASSPQAGQQETQYF.

The J gene is TRBJ1-1, the V gene TRBV9, with a tentative D call TRBD1 (5 bases). CDR1 is SGDLS, CDR2 YYNGEE, per germline. Trimming removed 0 bases from V and 4 bases from J, with 13 bases in between. This CDR3 comprises 15 residues. The CDR3 nucleotides read TGTGCCAGCAGCGTAGGCCCCAGGGTGGGCACTGAAGCTTTCTTT. As protein: CASSVGPRVGTEAFF.

The chain uses TRBV19 and TRBJ2-7; D may be TRBD1 or TRBD2 (5 bases each). Germline CDR1 is LNHDA and CDR2 is SQIVND (reference sequence). This CDR3 has 14 residues. With 9 bases removed from V and 0 bases from J, the gap between germline ends came to 15 bases. CDR3 in DNA: TGTGCCAGCAACATGGGGGTGAGCTCCTACGAGCAGTACTTC. Translating gives CASNMGVSSYEQYF.

V gene TRBV19 combines with J gene TRBJ2-5; perhaps TRBD2 as D (5 bases). CDR1 and CDR2 from the germline V gene are LNHDA and SQIVND (reference sequence). The V end was cut by 6 bases, the J end by 5 bases, with 10 bases between. The CDR3 runs 12 residues. CDR3 region: CASSGDRETQYF. The DNA for the CDR3 is TGTGCCAGTAGCGGGGATCGGGAGACCCAGTACTTC. The full variable domain, rest sourced from reference TRBV19 and TRBJ2-5, is DGGITQSPKYLFRKEGQNVTLSCEQNLNHDAMYWYRQDPGQGLRLIYYSQIVNDFQKGDIAEGYSVSREKKESFPLTVTSAQKNPTAFYLCASSGDRETQYFGPGTRLLVL.

In its sample, this clone was seen a few times. This chain uses TRBV18 with TRBJ1-5, with D unclear. This CDR3 has 11 residues. Germline-derived CDR1 and CDR2 are KGHSH and LQKENI. V was cut by 8 bases and J by 2 bases, with 4 bases left in between. The CDR3 nucleotides are TGTGCCAGCGAACGCAATCAGCCCCAGCATTTT. It translates to CASERNQPQHF.

The chain employs TRBV6-1 and TRBJ1-1, with D perhaps matching TRBD1 (5 bases). The CDR3 runs to 15 residues. Looked up from germline, CDR1 is MNHNS and CDR2 is SASEGT. V lost 6 bases and J 1 base, leaving 15 bases between the germline ends. Here the CDR3 DNA reads TGTGCCAGCAGAGAAATGGGACGTTCGAACACTGAAGCTTTCTTT. Encoded protein: CASREMGRSNTEAFF.

This clone was recorded only once. J is TRBJ2-5 and V is TRBV19; 11 bases align to TRBD2. The CDR3 has 16 residues. V shed 1 base, J shed 3 bases, and the junction held 4 bases outside the gene matches. Germline V CDR1 and CDR2: LNHDA, SQIVND (reference sequence). The CDR3 DNA is TGTGCCAGTAGTATAGGTAGCGGGGGGGCCAAAGAGACCCAGTACTTC. Amino acid sequence: CASSIGSGGAKETQYF.

V is TRBV7-6 and J is TRBJ1-5; no clear D. Between the trimmed V and J ends, which lost 5 bases and 0 bases, there was a span of 5 bases. This CDR3 is 13 amino acids long. Per germline, CDR1 SGHVS and CDR2 FNYEAQ. Here the CDR3 reads CASSTSSNQPQHF. CDR3 in DNA: TGTGCCAGCAGCACCTCTAGCAATCAGCCCCAGCATTTT.

This sequence joins TRBV28 and TRBJ2-1, with 9 positions matching TRBD2. This CDR3 has 18 residues. The germline V gene has CDR1 MDHEN and CDR2 SYDVKM. V lost 5 bases, J lost 9 bases, and 20 bases stayed unmatched. CDR3 sequence reads: CASSPTEGAGGPLVEQFF. CDR3 nucleotides: TGTGCCAGCAGTCCCACGGAGGGGGCGGGGGGGCCATTGGTTGAGCAGTTCTTC.